These T cell receptor beta chains were read from a single sample in a study of blood T cell repertoires in COVID-19. Sequenced by immunoSEQ multiplex PCR; TCRdb stores in-frame clones only, minus some. Among hundreds of thousands of clones, more than 70% were seen once, and the ten largest hold about 11%. The sample comprised peripheral blood. Source of these receptors: a woman aged 30 to 39 with COVID-19, enrolled during active disease. The CDR3 runs from the conserved cysteine through the conserved F or W. The order of the fields is clone size, V gene, J gene, D gene, CDR3 DNA, CDR3 protein. The D gene is left open where the match is weak. Some rows mark clone size as missing; the rest say once, few, many or name a class of expanded clone.

few	TRBV4-1	TRBJ1-3	.	TGCGCCAGCAGCCCGTACGCTGTGGCCGCCAGCTCTGGAAACACCATATATTTT	CASSPYAVAASSGNTIYF
.	TRBV5-1	TRBJ2-1	.	TGCGCCAGCAGCCGGGACACCACCTACAATGAGCAGTTCTTC	CASSRDTTYNEQFF
.	TRBV28	TRBJ2-7	TRBD2	TGTGCCAGCAGTGAACCGGGACTAGTCCACGAGCAGTACTTC	CASSEPGLVHEQYF
.	TRBV27	TRBJ1-5	TRBD1	TGTGCCAGCAGGACTATCAGGGGGCCTAATCAGCCCCAGCATTTT	CASRTIRGPNQPQHF
few	TRBV6-5	TRBJ2-5	TRBD2	TGTGCCAGCAGGGCTAGCGGGAGGCCGAACCAGTACTTC	CASRASGRPNQYF
.	TRBV28	TRBJ1-2	TRBD1	TGTGCCGTCCCGGGACAGGGGTTGCATGGCTACACCTTC	CAVPGQGLHGYTF
.	TRBV4-1	TRBJ1-1	.	TGCGCCAGCAGCCAAGAGTCCTTGAACACTGAAGCTTTCTTT	CASSQESLNTEAFF
.	TRBV7-9	TRBJ1-6	.	TGTGCCAGCAGCTCGGACAGAGATAATTCACCCCTCCACTTT	CASSSDRDNSPLHF
.	TRBV19	TRBJ1-2	.	TGTGCCGCGGGTGTGGGGGCTGGCTACACCTTC	CAAGVGAGYTF
.	TRBV5-5	TRBJ2-1	TRBD2	TGTGCCAGCAGCCTGGTCCCTAGCGGGAGGGCCGAGAATGAGCAGTTCTTC	CASSLVPSGRAENEQFF
.	TRBV4-2	TRBJ1-1	.	TGTGCCAGCAGCCAAGACAGGGCGAACACTGAAGCTTTCTTT	CASSQDRANTEAFF
.	TRBV9	TRBJ2-3	TRBD2	TGTGCCAGCAGCCCCGGGACTAGCTCCCGAGGGGATACGCAGTATTTT	CASSPGTSSRGDTQYF
few	TRBV9	TRBJ2-7	TRBD2	TGTGCCAGCAGCCCCCGGGCGACTAGCGGGAACTACGAGCAGTACTTC	CASSPRATSGNYEQYF
.	TRBV7-3	TRBJ2-1	TRBD1	TGTGCCAGCAGCGAACAGGGGGATGAGCAGTTCTTC	CASSEQGDEQFF
.	TRBV27	TRBJ2-1	.	TGTGCCAGCAGTTACCCCTATGGAGGGAATTCCTACAATGAGCAGTTCTTC	CASSYPYGGNSYNEQFF
.	TRBV6-5	TRBJ1-2	.	TGTGCCAGCAGCCGCTCACAGGGATCTGGCTATGGCTACACCTTC	CASSRSQGSGYGYTF
.	TRBV7-9	TRBJ2-7	TRBD2	TGTGCCAGCAGCTCCGGACTAGCTCCCGAGCAGTACTTC	CASSSGLAPEQYF
.	TRBV7-9	TRBJ2-7	.	TGTGCCAGCAGCTTACTAGCGGGACAGGGGACCTACGAGCAGTACTTC	CASSLLAGQGTYEQYF